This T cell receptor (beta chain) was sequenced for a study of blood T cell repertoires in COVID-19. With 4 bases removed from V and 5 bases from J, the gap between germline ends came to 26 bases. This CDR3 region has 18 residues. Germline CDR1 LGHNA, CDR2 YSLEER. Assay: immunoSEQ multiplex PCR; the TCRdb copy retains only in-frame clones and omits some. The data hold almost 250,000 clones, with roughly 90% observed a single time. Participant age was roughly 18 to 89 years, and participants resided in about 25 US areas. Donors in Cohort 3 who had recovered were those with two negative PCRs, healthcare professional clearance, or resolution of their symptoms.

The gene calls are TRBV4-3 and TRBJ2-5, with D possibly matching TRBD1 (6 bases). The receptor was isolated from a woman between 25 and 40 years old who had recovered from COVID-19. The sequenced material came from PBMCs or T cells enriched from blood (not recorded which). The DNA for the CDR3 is TGCGCCAGCAGCCCCCAACTTCATGTGGGGTTAACAGGGGAGACCCAGTACTTC. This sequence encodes CASSPQLHVGLTGETQYF.